The rows below give T cell receptor beta chains drawn from one sample of a study of radiotherapy plus CTLA-4 blockade in lung cancer. Here immunoSEQ multiplex PCR was the method, and the copy in TCRdb shows in-frame clones only, minus some. The repertoire has around 120,000 clones, about four fifths of them found once; the top ten carry 4.5% to 6.5%. The source material was peripheral blood, sampled from a patient treated with radiotherapy plus ipilimumab. These receptors were collected from a human donor with non-small cell lung cancer who had a partial response to radiotherapy plus ipilimumab. The CDR3 runs from the conserved cysteine through the conserved F or W. Each record gives: D gene, V gene, J gene, clone size, CDR3 DNA, CDR3 protein. The D gene is left open where the match is weak. Size is stated for part of the rows, as once, few or many counts, or as a class when the clone is expanded.

NA,TRBV19,TRBJ1-1,NA,TGTGCCAGTAGTAAGGCTTTGGAGGGTTCCTCAGGGCGCTCGAACACTGAAGCTTTCTTT,CASSKALEGSSGRSNTEAFF
NA,TRBV9,TRBJ2-1,NA,TGTGCCAGCAGCGTAGCTTCCTACAATGAGCAGTTCTTC,CASSVASYNEQFF
TRBD1,TRBV19,TRBJ1-2,NA,TGTGCCAGTAGTAATCAGGGACAGGGGATGCATGGCTACACCTTC,CASSNQGQGMHGYTF
TRBD1,TRBV28,TRBJ1-2,few,TGTGCCAGCAGTGCCCTATTGTCTTACGGGCAGGGGGCCCTCTACACCTTC,CASSALLSYGQGALYTF
TRBD2,TRBV5-1,TRBJ2-1,NA,TGCGCCAGCAGCTTGGGAGCGGGACGACCTGAGCAGTTCTTC,CASSLGAGRPEQFF
NA,TRBV25-1,TRBJ2-2,NA,TGTGCCAGCACCCTCGACAGTTACACCGGGGAGCTGTTTTTT,CASTLDSYTGELFF
NA,TRBV9,TRBJ1-2,once,TGTGCCAGCAGCGTAGACAGATCGCCCTATGGCTACACCTTC,CASSVDRSPYGYTF
NA,TRBV7-3,TRBJ2-3,NA,TGTGCCAGCAGCTTAAGAGGGCGGAGCAGTAGCACAGATACGCAGTATTTT,CASSLRGRSSSTDTQYF
NA,TRBV19,TRBJ2-3,NA,TGTGCCAGTAGTATAGGTCCGGAGAGCCCGAGCACAGATACGCAGTATTTT,CASSIGPESPSTDTQYF
NA,TRBV7-6,TRBJ2-3,few,TGTGCCAGCAGCTTCCAAGGCGGGAACTTTGATACGCAGTATTTT,CASSFQGGNFDTQYF
NA,TRBV27,TRBJ2-3,NA,TGTGCCAGCAGTTTATGGTTGGAGGCAGATACGCAGTATTTT,CASSLWLEADTQYF
NA,TRBV6-1,TRBJ2-3,NA,TGTGCCAGCAGTTCGGCTAGCACCACAGATACGCAGTATTTT,CASSSASTTDTQYF
NA,TRBV30,TRBJ2-1,few,TGTGCCTGGATGGGAGGACGAAGCCATGAGCAGTTCTTC,CAWMGGRSHEQFF
TRBD1,TRBV19,TRBJ1-2,NA,TGTGCCAGTAGTCCTGGGACAGGGGGCATCTATGGCTACACCTTC,CASSPGTGGIYGYTF
TRBD1,TRBV28,TRBJ1-2,NA,TGTGCCAGCAGTTTACACATGACAGGGGAAGGTGGCTACACCTTC,CASSLHMTGEGGYTF
NA,TRBV30,TRBJ2-3,once,TGTGCCTGGAGGCTCCGACAGGACCTCACAGATACGCAGTATTTT,CAWRLRQDLTDTQYF
NA,TRBV7-9,TRBJ2-3,NA,TGTGCCAGCAGCTCCAGACCAGGGGTGAGCACAGATACGCAGTATTTT,CASSSRPGVSTDTQYF
NA,TRBV15,TRBJ2-7,NA,TGTGCCACCAGCAGAGATCTTAGAGGGCGAACCTACGAGCAGTACTTC,CATSRDLRGRTYEQYF
NA,TRBV5-4,TRBJ2-7,NA,TGTGCCAGCAGCTCACGGCGGGCACAGGGTGAAACCTACGAGCAGTACTTC,CASSSRRAQGETYEQYF
TRBD1,TRBV6-4,TRBJ1-5,NA,TGTGCCAGCAGTCCCGGGACAGGGCAGCCCCAGCATTTT,CASSPGTGQPQHF
NA,TRBV5-1,TRBJ1-1,few,TGCGCCAGCATTCCAGGGGATATGAACACTGAAGCTTTCTTT,CASIPGDMNTEAFF
NA,TRBV7-2,TRBJ2-5,NA,TGTGCCAGCAGCTTAGTTTCCGGAGAGACCCAGTACTTC,CASSLVSGETQYF
NA,TRBV6-1,TRBJ1-6,NA,TGTGCCAGCAGTGAAAGACACGATGGTAATAATTCACCCCTCCACTTT,CASSERHDGNNSPLHF
TRBD2,TRBV5-1,TRBJ2-3,NA,TGCGCCAGCAGGGATAGCGGGAGCACAGATACGCAGTATTTT,CASRDSGSTDTQYF
NA,TRBV27,TRBJ1-6,once,TGTGCCAGCAGTTTTGGGCAGGGTAATTCACCCCTCCACTTT,CASSFGQGNSPLHF
TRBD1,TRBV6-4,TRBJ1-1,NA,TGTGCCAGCAGTGCCCAAGGGACAGGAGGCACTGAAGCTTTCTTT,CASSAQGTGGTEAFF
NA,TRBV7-3,TRBJ1-1,NA,TGTGCCAGCAGCGTGGGACAGAACACTGAAGCTTTCTTT,CASSVGQNTEAFF
NA,TRBV7-2,TRBJ2-1,NA,TGTGCCAGCAGCTCAGAGAGCGGGTCCGTTACCTACAATGAGCAGTTCTTC,CASSSESGSVTYNEQFF
TRBD2,TRBV11-2,TRBJ2-1,NA,TGTGCCAGCACCGAAAGACTAGCGGGCGAAGATGAGCAGTTCTTC,CASTERLAGEDEQFF
TRBD2,TRBV4-2,TRBJ2-3,NA,TGTGCCAGCAGCCACCCTAGCGGGAGAGGGGGGGCAGATACGCAGTATTTT,CASSHPSGRGGADTQYF
TRBD1,TRBV4-3,TRBJ2-1,once,TGCGCCAGCAGCCAAACAGGGGTGGAGCAGTTCTTC,CASSQTGVEQFF
NA,TRBV15,TRBJ1-2,NA,TGTGCCACCAGCAGAGATCATAGCGTCCGCGGGCCCTATGGCTACACCTTC,CATSRDHSVRGPYGYTF
TRBD1,TRBV4-3,TRBJ1-2,NA,TGCGCCAGCAGCCAAGAACCGACAGGGGTCGGCGGCTACACCTTC,CASSQEPTGVGGYTF
TRBD2,TRBV5-4,TRBJ2-1,NA,TGTGCCAGCAGCTCGCCGGCTAGCGGGAGGGACAATGAGCAGTTCTTC,CASSSPASGRDNEQFF
NA,TRBV29-1,TRBJ2-5,NA,TGCAGCGTTGAAGCTCCCCGAGGCATAGAGACCCAGTACTTC,CSVEAPRGIETQYF
TRBD1,TRBV30,TRBJ1-2,NA,TGTGCCTGGGAAACCGGGACAGGGGGAGTAGGCTACACCTTC,CAWETGTGGVGYTF
TRBD1,TRBV5-1,TRBJ2-3,NA,TGCGCCAGCAGCTCCGGACAGGGCACAGATACGCAGTATTTT,CASSSGQGTDTQYF